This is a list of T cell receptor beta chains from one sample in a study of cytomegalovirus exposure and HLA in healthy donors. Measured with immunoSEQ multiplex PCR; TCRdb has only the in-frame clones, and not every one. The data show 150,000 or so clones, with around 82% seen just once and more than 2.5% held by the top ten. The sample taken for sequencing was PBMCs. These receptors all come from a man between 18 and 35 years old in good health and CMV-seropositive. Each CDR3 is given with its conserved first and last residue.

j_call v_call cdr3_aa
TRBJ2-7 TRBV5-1 CASSLGDTSYEQYF
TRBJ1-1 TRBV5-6 CASSQGAEAFF
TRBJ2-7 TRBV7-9 CSSSSSTGPYEQYF
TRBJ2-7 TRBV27 CASGGGTSGTSSYEQYF
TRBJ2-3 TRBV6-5 CASSPGQGYTDTQYF
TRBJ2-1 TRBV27 CASSLGTGSYNEQFF
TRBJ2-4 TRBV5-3 CARSLVTGMAKNIQYF
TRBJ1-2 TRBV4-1 CASSPLGGYHPGWYGYTF
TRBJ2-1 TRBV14 CASSQDRDRQYNEQFF
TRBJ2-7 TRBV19 CASSMGQTYEQYF
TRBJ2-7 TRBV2 CASSEQGQIYEQYF
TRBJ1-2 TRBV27 CASRDRGQYGYTF
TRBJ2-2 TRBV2 CASREGTSGRYAGELFF
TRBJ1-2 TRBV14 CASSQEGADHYYGYTF
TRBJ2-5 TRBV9 CASSPRGTSGGTETQYF
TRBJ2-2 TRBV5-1 CASSFRDRGTGELFF
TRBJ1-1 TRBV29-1 CSAGGGNTEAFF
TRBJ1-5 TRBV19 CASSGPLGGQPQHF
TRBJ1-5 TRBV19 CASSIKGAGQPQHF
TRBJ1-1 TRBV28 CASSEEWVSRTEAFF
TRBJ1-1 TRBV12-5 CASGATGQGNTEAFF
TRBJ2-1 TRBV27 CASSLSSVLWGRRRNEQFF
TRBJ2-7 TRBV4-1 CASSQDRTSPYEQYF
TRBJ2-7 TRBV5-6 CASSPGQGGYEQYF
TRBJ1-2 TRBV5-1 CASSLGQGAPGYGYTF
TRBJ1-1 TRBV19 CASSSGVNTEAFF
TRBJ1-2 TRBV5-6 CASSLDRGRGYTF
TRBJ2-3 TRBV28 CASRLSTDTQYF
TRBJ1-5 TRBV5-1 CASSPGTGGNNQPQHF
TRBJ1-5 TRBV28 CASSPRGQGNQPQHF
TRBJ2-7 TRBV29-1 CSVEEGVNEQYF
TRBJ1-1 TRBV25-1 CASSEGRGCWAFF
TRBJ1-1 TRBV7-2 CASSLAILNTEAFF